The 21 T cell receptor beta chains below all came from one sample that was sequenced in a study of blood T cell repertoires in COVID-19. Clones were read by immunoSEQ multiplex PCR, and TCRdb kept only the in-frame ones, dropping some. The repertoire holds about 260,000 clones, with about 83% as singletons. Sequenced: peripheral blood. These receptors all stem from a woman between 50 and 59 years old who had recovered from COVID-19.

This clone was observed a handful of times. The chain uses TRBV6-5 and TRBJ1-4; D is uncertain. CDR3 size: 13 residues. V was clipped by 8 bases and J by 6 bases, with 13 bases between them. Germline V gene sequence: CDR1 MNHEY, CDR2 SVGAGI. The CDR3 loop reads CASRSQPDEKLFF. CDR3 nucleotides: TGTGCCAGCCGGAGCCAGCCGGATGAAAAACTGTTTTTT.

This chain connects TRBV5-4 to TRBJ1-1, with a possible D match to TRBD1 (6 bases). The CDR3 runs 12 residues. Trimming shortened V by 2 bases and J by 6 bases, and 8 bases separated the two germline ends. The germline V gene has CDR1 SGHNT and CDR2 YYREEE (reference sequence). This chain's CDR3 is CASSLQGAEAFF. In DNA form, the CDR3 reads TGTGCCAGCAGCTTACAGGGTGCTGAAGCTTTCTTT.

J is TRBJ2-1 and V is TRBV6-2 or TRBV6-3; 14 nucleotides align to TRBD2. The J segment lost 9 bases and the V segment lost 5 bases, leaving 6 bases of the junction unmatched. Looked up from germline, CDR1 is MNHEY and CDR2 is SVGEGT. CDR3 size: 15 residues. CDR3 in DNA: TGTGCCAGCAGTCGGGGGACTAGCGGGAGTTTTGAGCAGTTCTTC. Its translation: CASSRGTSGSFEQFF.

The CDR3 here is CASRGERGGHVPSLFF. CDR3 DNA: TGTGCCAGCCGGGGAGAGCGGGGGGGGCACGTTCCGTCGCTGTTTTTT. J is TRBJ2-2 and V is TRBV2; 10 bases match TRBD2. V shed 8 bases, J shed 13 bases, and the junction held 19 bases outside the gene matches. The CDR3 consists of 16 residues. Germline V gene sequence: CDR1 SNHLY, CDR2 FYNNEI. The full variable domain, rest sourced from reference TRBV2 and TRBJ2-2, is EPEVTQTPSHQVTQMGQEVILRCVPISNHLYFYWYRQILGQKVEFLVSFYNNEISEKSEIFDDQFSVERPDGSNFTLKIRSTKLEDSAMYFCASRGERGGHVPSLFFGEGSRLTVL.

This clone was seen a single time. The gene calls are TRBV2 and TRBJ1-5; no reliable D call. V was cut by 4 bases and J by 0 bases, with 10 bases left in between. Germline V gene sequence: CDR1 SNHLY, CDR2 FYNNEI. The CDR3 runs 15 residues. This CDR3 reads CASSVGTDSNQPQHF. In DNA form, the CDR3 reads TGTGCCAGCAGTGTTGGTACAGATAGCAATCAGCCCCAGCATTTT.

The chain employs TRBV7-9 and TRBJ1-1; D gene ambiguous. Trimming removed 3 bases from V and 0 bases from J, with 8 bases in between. CDR1 SEHNR and CDR2 FQNEAQ come from the germline V gene (reference sequence). The CDR3 is 14 residues long. CDR3 protein: CASSLNTLNTEAFF. In nucleotides, the CDR3 is TGTGCCAGCAGCTTGAATACTTTGAACACTGAAGCTTTCTTT.

The chain has TRBV2 and TRBJ1-4; maybe TRBD1 (6 bases). CDR3 length: 14 amino acids. The germline V gene encodes CDR1 SNHLY and CDR2 FYNNEI. Between the trimmed V and J ends, which lost 2 bases and 8 bases, there was a span of 12 bases. The CDR3 region is CASSEQGSGEKLFF. The CDR3 coding sequence is TGTGCCAGCAGTGAACAGGGGAGTGGGGAAAAACTGTTTTTT. Drawing the rest from reference TRBV2 and TRBJ1-4, the complete variable domain is EPEVTQTPSHQVTQMGQEVILRCVPISNHLYFYWYRQILGQKVEFLVSFYNNEISEKSEIFDDQFSVERPDGSNFTLKIRSTKLEDSAMYFCASSEQGSGEKLFFGSGTQLSVL.

V usage is TRBV28 and J usage is TRBJ1-2, with D possibly matching TRBD1 (5 bases). Germline loops: CDR1 MDHEN, CDR2 SYDVKM. The CDR3 runs 13 residues. V lost 8 bases, J lost 4 bases, and 14 bases lay in between. As DNA, the CDR3 is TGTGCCAGCTCCAGGGATGGGATCTATGGCTACACCTTC. Translated: CASSRDGIYGYTF.

In this sample, this clone turned up a few times. The gene calls are TRBV28 and TRBJ1-2, with 7 positions matching TRBD1. Germline CDR1 MDHEN, CDR2 SYDVKM. V gave up 3 bases and J gave up 7 bases; unmatched junction bases: 11. The CDR3 consists of 15 residues. CDR3 DNA sequence: TGTGCCAGCAGTTTCGATCAACAGGGGCACCCTGGCTACACCTTC. This sequence encodes CASSFDQQGHPGYTF.

V is TRBV4-3 and J is TRBJ2-3, with a tentative D call TRBD2 (6 bases). The CDR3 has 16 residues. From germline, CDR1 is LGHNA and CDR2 YSLEER. Trimming took off 0 bases at V and 2 bases at J, with 12 bases between the two ends. In DNA form, the CDR3 reads TGCGCCAGCAGCCAAGAGTATGGGACTTCCACAGATACGCAGTATTTT. This translates into CASSQEYGTSTDTQYF.

V usage is TRBV20-1 and J usage is TRBJ2-7; 12 bases are a match to TRBD2. CDR1 and CDR2 from the germline V gene are DFQATT and SNEGSKA (reference sequence). Trimming cost V 3 bases and J 6 bases; bases outside gene matches: 15. There are 17 residues in the CDR3. CDR3 sequence reads: CSASVPSGRAVRSEQYF. The CDR3 nucleotides read TGCAGTGCTAGTGTGCCTAGCGGGAGGGCCGTTCGGTCCGAGCAGTACTTC.

The chain links TRBV19 to TRBJ1-5; D remains unclear. The CDR3 is made up of 14 amino acids. The V end was cut by 3 bases, the J end by 6 bases, with 12 bases between. Germline lookup yields CDR1 LNHDA and CDR2 SQIVND (reference sequence). The chain's CDR3 is CASSIPGLIQPQHF. In DNA form, the CDR3 reads TGTGCCAGTAGTATTCCCGGACTAATTCAGCCCCAGCATTTT. Supplemented by reference TRBV19 and TRBJ1-5, the full variable domain reads DGGITQSPKYLFRKEGQNVTLSCEQNLNHDAMYWYRQDPGQGLRLIYYSQIVNDFQKGDIAEGYSVSREKKESFPLTVTSAQKNPTAFYLCASSIPGLIQPQHFGDGTRLSIL.

The chain recombines TRBV6-5 with TRBJ2-2; a possible D gene is TRBD1 (5 bases). V was pared by 6 bases and J by 9 bases, with 14 bases between. Per the germline V gene, CDR1 is MNHEY and CDR2 is SVGAGI. CDR3 length equals 13 residues. CDR3 nucleotide sequence: TGTGCCAGCAGCTCTGGGGCCTCCAGGGAGCTGTTTTTT. It translates to CASSSGASRELFF.

This chain joins TRBV5-1 and TRBJ2-3; TRBD1 is a possible D gene (6 bases). The V end was cut by 0 bases, the J end by 5 bases, with 19 bases between. Germline-derived CDR1 and CDR2 are SGHRS and YFSETQ. The CDR3 covers 17 residues. The CDR3 spells CASSLARGEQREDTQYF. Here the CDR3 DNA reads TGCGCCAGCAGCTTGGCCAGGGGAGAACAAAGGGAAGATACGCAGTATTTT.

The V gene is TRBV27, the J gene TRBJ2-3; TRBD1 aligns across 9 bases. The CDR3 is made up of 17 amino acids. The V gene's germline CDR1 is MNHEY and CDR2 SMNVEV (reference sequence). V shed 5 bases and J 1 base; nucleotides not matched to a gene: 10. The CDR3, as DNA: TGTGCCAGCAGTAATGAGCTCCGGGACAGGGGCACAGATACGCAGTATTTT. Amino acids: CASSNELRDRGTDTQYF.

This clone was counted a few times. V is TRBV29-1 and J is TRBJ1-3; D is uncertain. V was shortened by 6 bases and J by 4 bases, with 7 bases between the two germline ends. Germline CDR1 reads SQVTM; CDR2 reads ANQGSEA. The CDR3 contains 11 residues. DNA for the CDR3: TGCAGCGTGGAACAGGGAAACACCATATATTTT. Translated, it gives CSVEQGNTIYF.

The CDR3 here is CASSPTSGPYEQYF. For the CDR3, the DNA is TGTGCCAGCAGCCCGACTAGCGGACCCTACGAGCAGTACTTC. The chain recombines TRBV9 with TRBJ2-7; 9 bases align to TRBD2. The CDR3 has 14 residues. The trim removed 4 bases at V and 2 bases at J, leaving 4 bases unmatched. CDR1 SGDLS and CDR2 YYNGEE come from the germline V gene.

This chain uses TRBV5-6 with TRBJ2-3; 10 bases map to TRBD1. This CDR3 has 15 amino acids. Germline CDR1 SGHDT, CDR2 YYEEEE. The V gene end was trimmed by 4 bases and the J gene end by 4 bases; junction bases not matched to a gene: 6. The CDR3 reads CASSPTGTGADTQYF. The CDR3 DNA sequence: TGTGCCAGCAGCCCGACCGGGACAGGGGCAGATACGCAGTATTTT.

The chain recombines TRBV27 with TRBJ1-2; D is possibly TRBD1 (5 bases). Germline values: CDR1 MNHEY, CDR2 SMNVEV (reference sequence). This CDR3 is 13 amino acids long. Trimming stripped 7 bases from V and 7 bases from J, with 16 bases between. CDR3 sequence reads: CASTGFTGSGYTF. The CDR3 region has the DNA TGTGCCAGCACAGGGTTCACGGGTAGTGGCTACACCTTC.

The rearrangement uses TRBV19 and TRBJ1-3, with D perhaps matching TRBD1 (6 bases). The V and J ends lost 7 bases and 8 bases respectively, with 18 bases between them. In germline, CDR1 is LNHDA, CDR2 SQIVND (reference sequence). This CDR3 region has 14 residues. The CDR3 sequence: CASKDSALWDTIYF. The CDR3 nucleotides are TGTGCCAGTAAGGACAGCGCCCTGTGGGACACCATATATTTT.

The chain recombines TRBV11-2 with TRBJ1-5, with 11 positions matching TRBD1. This CDR3 contains 14 residues. In germline, CDR1 is SGHAT, CDR2 FQNNGV. Germline trimming cut 3 bases from V and 6 bases from J; bases unmatched to any gene: 1. CDR3 loop: CASSLDRGLQPQHF. In nucleotides, the CDR3 is TGTGCCAGCAGCTTGGACAGGGGGCTTCAGCCCCAGCATTTT. Together with reference TRBV11-2 and TRBJ1-5, the CDR3 gives the full variable domain: EAGVAQSPRYKIIEKRQSVAFWCNPISGHATLYWYQQILGQGPKLLIQFQNNGVVDDSQLPKDRFSAERLKGVDSTLKIQPAKLEDSAVYLCASSLDRGLQPQHFGDGTRLSIL.